This entry lists 23 T cell receptor beta chains sequenced from one sample in a study of identical twins. TCRdb passed the 5' RACE reads through MiXCR, listing each CDR3 protein once. The sample lists around 370,000 distinct CDR3 sequences; around 9.7% were seen once. Sequencing was done on a sample of naive T cells sorted from blood. Source of these receptors: a woman aged 45-65 years in good health.

This clonotype was seen many times. The CDR3 DNA is TGCAGCGTTGTGGAAGGTAGGGGGAATGAGCAGTTCTTC. Translating gives CSVVEGRGNEQFF. The chain recombines TRBV29-1 with TRBJ2-1; D is perhaps TRBD1 (6 bases). From germline, CDR1 is SQVTM and CDR2 ANQGSEA. Trimming shortened V by 4 bases and J by 7 bases, and 14 bases separated the two germline ends. The CDR3 sequence is 13 residues long.

This chain uses TRBV4-1 with TRBJ1-1; D uncertain. The CDR3 covers 13 residues. The germline V gene has CDR1 MGHRA and CDR2 YSYEKL. The germline V and J ends were trimmed by 1 base and 1 base, with 4 bases remaining between them. In DNA form, the CDR3 reads TGCGCCAGCAGCCAAGCGTGGAACACTGAAGCTTTCTTT. It specifies CASSQAWNTEAFF.

This clonotype appeared a few times. This sequence joins TRBV11-2 and TRBJ2-1, with 9 bases identical to TRBD2. Per germline, CDR1 SGHAT and CDR2 FQNNGV. This CDR3 comprises 21 residues. V dropped 2 bases and J dropped 8; count of bases not matched to a gene: 25. The CDR3: CASSLLIGRGLTGTSPHEQFF. CDR3 DNA sequence: TGTGCCAGCAGCTTATTAATTGGCAGGGGACTAACCGGGACTAGCCCCCATGAGCAGTTCTTC.

The chain combines TRBV15 with TRBJ1-1, with D hard to call. CDR3 length: 13 residues. V lost 4 bases, J lost 6 bases, and 12 bases lay in between. Germline V gene sequence: CDR1 LNHNV, CDR2 YYDKDF (reference sequence). CDR3 loop: CATSKSRRAEAFF. The CDR3 DNA reads as TGTGCCACCAGCAAGTCTAGGAGGGCTGAAGCTTTCTTT.

J is TRBJ1-4 and V is TRBV2; tentative D call: TRBD1 (6 bases). This CDR3 region has 15 residues. V gave up 7 bases and J gave up 0 bases, with 12 bases separating them. Germline V CDR1 and CDR2: SNHLY, FYNNEI. CDR3 in amino acids: CASNFRQATNEKLFF. Written as DNA, the CDR3 is TGTGCCAGCAATTTCCGACAGGCAACTAATGAAAAACTGTTTTTT. Supplemented by reference TRBV2 and TRBJ1-4, the full variable domain reads EPEVTQTPSHQVTQMGQEVILRCVPISNHLYFYWYRQILGQKVEFLVSFYNNEISEKSEIFDDQFSVERPDGSNFTLKIRSTKLEDSAMYFCASNFRQATNEKLFFGSGTQLSVL.

The CDR3 reads CASSYELADQETQYF. The CDR3 bases are TGTGCCAGCAGCTATGAACTAGCGGACCAAGAGACCCAGTACTTC. The rearrangement joins TRBV5-4 to TRBJ2-5, with 8 nucleotides matching TRBD2. The CDR3 has 15 residues. J lost 0 bases, V lost 3 bases, and 4 bases had no gene match. The V gene's germline CDR1 is SGHNT and CDR2 YYREEE (reference sequence).

This clonotype was seen more than once but under ten times. The gene calls are TRBV11-2 and TRBJ2-2; no clear D gene. Looked up from germline, CDR1 is SGHAT and CDR2 is FQNNGV. This CDR3 is 13 amino acids long. The V end lost 7 bases, the J end lost 4 bases, and 10 bases lay between the germline ends. CDR3 DNA: TGTGCCAGCAAGGATTTGAGCACCGGGGAGCTGTTTTTT. Protein: CASKDLSTGELFF. Looking up the rest from reference TRBV11-2 and TRBJ2-2 gives the full variable domain: EAGVAQSPRYKIIEKRQSVAFWCNPISGHATLYWYQQILGQGPKLLIQFQNNGVVDDSQLPKDRFSAERLKGVDSTLKIQPAKLEDSAVYLCASKDLSTGELFFGEGSRLTVL.

This sequence joins TRBV2 and TRBJ2-7; TRBD1 or TRBD2 may be the D gene (5 bases each). The CDR3 contains 14 residues. Germline V gene sequence: CDR1 SNHLY, CDR2 FYNNEI. V lost 3 bases, J lost 5 bases, and 14 bases lay in between. The CDR3 DNA is TGTGCCAGCAGTGATTTGGGGGAAGCTGACGAGCAGTACTTC. Protein sequence: CASSDLGEADEQYF.

This clonotype was observed many times. V usage is TRBV12-5 and J usage is TRBJ2-1; 9 bases agree with TRBD2. Germline CDR1 reads LGHNT; CDR2 reads FRNRAP. The trim removed 7 bases at V and 7 bases at J, leaving 14 bases unmatched. The CDR3 extends over 16 amino acids. This CDR3 reads CASANRIAGVRNEQFF. The CDR3 DNA is TGTGCTAGTGCCAACCGTATAGCGGGAGTACGGAATGAGCAGTTCTTC.

This clonotype appeared a few times. This rearrangement joins TRBV4-1 to TRBJ2-7, with a weak D call TRBD1 (6 bases). Germline CDR1 and CDR2: MGHRA and YSYEKL. The CDR3 loop spans 16 amino acids. The V gene lost 0 bases and the J gene lost 0 bases, with 12 bases spanning the gap. The CDR3 spells CASSQETGLSSYEQYF. CDR3 in DNA: TGCGCCAGCAGCCAAGAGACAGGACTTAGCTCCTACGAGCAGTACTTC.

The CDR3 DNA is TGTGCCAGCAGCTCGGGACAGGGGGCCGGGGAGCTGTTTTTT. This translates into CASSSGQGAGELFF. The chain combines TRBV7-9 with TRBJ2-2; 11 nucleotides agree with TRBD1. The CDR3 totals 14 residues. Germline V lookup: CDR1 SEHNR, CDR2 FQNEAQ (reference sequence). V shed 4 bases and J 6 bases; nucleotides not matched to a gene: 1.

This clonotype was seen at least ten times. The rearrangement links TRBV27 to TRBJ2-5; no clear D. CDR1 MNHEY and CDR2 SMNVEV come from the germline V gene (reference sequence). V dropped 0 bases and J dropped 5 bases, with 10 bases sitting between them. CDR3 size: 14 residues. The CDR3 region has the DNA TGTGCCAGCAGTTTATCTGTGTTGGGGGAGACCCAGTACTTC. It encodes CASSLSVLGETQYF.

V is TRBV12-3 or TRBV12-4 and J is TRBJ2-6; TRBD1 agrees at 12 bases. The CDR3 has 18 amino acids. The V and J ends lost 5 bases and 2 bases, in that order; junction bases with no gene match: 7. Written as DNA, the CDR3 is TGTGCCAGCAGTGCAACCGGGACAGGGGGCCCTGGGGCCAACGTCCTGACTTTC. Its translation is CASSATGTGGPGANVLTF.

This clonotype was seen only a few times. The rearrangement joins TRBV5-1 to TRBJ2-1; D is unclear. Trimming removed 2 bases from V and 6 bases from J, with 12 bases in between. The CDR3 length is 14 residues. Germline V gene lookup returns CDR1 SGHRS and CDR2 YFSETQ. CDR3 residues: CASSLVAPGNEQFF. In nucleotides, the CDR3 is TGCGCCAGCAGCTTAGTTGCGCCGGGCAATGAGCAGTTCTTC.

The chain joins TRBV12-5 to TRBJ2-3; TRBD2 agrees at 10 bases. After removal of 0 bases from V and 4 bases from J, the junction contained 7 bases not matched to a gene. CDR3 length equals 17 residues. Germline loops: CDR1 LGHNT, CDR2 FRNRAP. CDR3 nucleotides: TGTGCTAGTGGTTTGGTACGGCTAGCGGGAGCGTCAGATACGCAGTATTTT. This encodes CASGLVRLAGASDTQYF.

This clonotype occurred a few times. The chain uses TRBV27 and TRBJ2-2, with 7 bases identical to TRBD2. This CDR3 is 16 amino acids long. Germline V gene sequence: CDR1 MNHEY, CDR2 SMNVEV (reference sequence). With V trimmed by 5 bases and J by 4 bases, 10 bases remained unmatched. The CDR3 loop is CASSPALGRSTGELFF. CDR3 DNA: TGTGCCAGCAGTCCCGCCCTCGGGAGGAGCACCGGGGAGCTGTTTTTT.

For the CDR3, the DNA is TGTGCCACCAGTCGATTAGACGGGACAAAGAACACTGAAGCTTTCTTT. Translated, it gives CATSRLDGTKNTEAFF. The chain joins TRBV24-1 to TRBJ1-1; tentatively, D is TRBD1 (6 bases). The V and J ends lost 6 bases and 1 base respectively, with 17 bases between them. This CDR3 has 16 amino acids. The germline V gene has CDR1 KGHDR and CDR2 SFDVKD.

This clonotype was observed at least ten times. The rearrangement joins TRBV12-3 or TRBV12-4 to TRBJ2-5; 10 bases are shared with TRBD1. The junction had 10 bases not matched to a gene; V was cut back by 4 bases and J by 2 bases. The CDR3 spans 17 residues. CDR3 DNA sequence: TGTGCCAGCAGTTCCAATACGGGACAGGGGCGTCAAGAGACCCAGTACTTC. This translates into CASSSNTGQGRQETQYF.

This clonotype was counted at least ten times. The chain joins TRBV10-3 to TRBJ2-3, with TRBD2 as a possible D gene (6 bases). CDR3 length: 13 residues. Per the germline V gene, CDR1 is ENHRY and CDR2 is SYGVKD. Trimming took 6 bases from V and 7 from J, leaving 14 bases between them. The CDR3 nucleotides are TGTGCCATCAGGGACTACCTCACGAATACGCAGTATTTT. This translates into CAIRDYLTNTQYF.

This clonotype has a handful of counts. The rearrangement joins TRBV11-1 to TRBJ2-3; D call uncertain. V dropped 10 bases and J dropped 4 bases, with 15 bases sitting between them. Germline lookup yields CDR1 SGHAT and CDR2 FQDESV (reference sequence). CDR3 length: 13 amino acids. Here the CDR3 reads CATRPAIADTQYF. In nucleotides, the CDR3 is TGTGCCACCCGGCCCGCTATCGCAGATACGCAGTATTTT.

This clonotype has just a few counts. V gene TRBV7-9 combines with J gene TRBJ2-5; 12 nucleotides match TRBD2. The CDR3 contains 16 residues. Germline CDR1 reads SEHNR; CDR2 reads FQNEAQ (reference sequence). Unmatched junction bases numbered 6, after V lost 3 bases and J lost 4 bases. This chain's CDR3 is CASSLLAGGPGETQYF. DNA of the CDR3: TGTGCCAGCAGCTTGCTAGCGGGAGGGCCCGGAGAGACCCAGTACTTC.

This clonotype came up a few times. The chain couples TRBV25-1 to TRBJ2-2, with D possibly matching TRBD1 (6 bases). The CDR3 runs to 15 residues. Trimming took off 2 bases at V and 6 bases at J, with 13 bases between the two ends. Germline values: CDR1 MGHDK, CDR2 SYGVNS. CDR3 bases: TGTGCCAGCAGTGAACCAGGGGTTCCCTCCGGGGAGCTGTTTTTT. It is translated as CASSEPGVPSGELFF.

The V call is TRBV5-1, the J call TRBJ2-5; no reliable D call. CDR3 length equals 15 residues. Germline-derived CDR1 and CDR2 are SGHRS and YFSETQ. V lost 2 bases, J lost 5 bases, and 16 bases lay in between. The CDR3 coding sequence is TGCGCCAGCAGCTTTGGTGGGATTGGCCTGGAGACCCAGTACTTC. It specifies CASSFGGIGLETQYF.